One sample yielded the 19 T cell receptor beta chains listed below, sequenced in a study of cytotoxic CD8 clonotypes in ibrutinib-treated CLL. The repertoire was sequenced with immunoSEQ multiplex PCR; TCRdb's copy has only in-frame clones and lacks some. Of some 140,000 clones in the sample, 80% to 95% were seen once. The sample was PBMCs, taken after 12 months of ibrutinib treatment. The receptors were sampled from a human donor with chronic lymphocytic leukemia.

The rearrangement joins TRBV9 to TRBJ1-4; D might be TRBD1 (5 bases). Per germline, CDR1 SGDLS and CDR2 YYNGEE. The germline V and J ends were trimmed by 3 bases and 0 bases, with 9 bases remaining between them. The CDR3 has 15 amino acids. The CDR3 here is CASSGQSATNEKLFF. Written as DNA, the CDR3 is TGTGCCAGCAGCGGACAGTCCGCAACTAATGAAAAACTGTTTTTT. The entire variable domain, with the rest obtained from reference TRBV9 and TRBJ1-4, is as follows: DSGVTQTPKHLITATGQRVTLRCSPRSGDLSVYWYQQSLDQGLQFLIQYYNGEERAKGNILERFSAQQFPDLHSELNLSSLELGDSALYFCASSGQSATNEKLFFGSGTQLSVL.

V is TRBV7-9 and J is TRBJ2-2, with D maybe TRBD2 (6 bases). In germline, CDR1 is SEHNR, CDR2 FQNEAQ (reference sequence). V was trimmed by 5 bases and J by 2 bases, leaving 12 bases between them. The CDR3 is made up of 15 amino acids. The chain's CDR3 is CASSRGLGNTGELFF. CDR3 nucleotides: TGTGCCAGCAGCAGGGGACTGGGTAACACCGGGGAGCTGTTTTTT.

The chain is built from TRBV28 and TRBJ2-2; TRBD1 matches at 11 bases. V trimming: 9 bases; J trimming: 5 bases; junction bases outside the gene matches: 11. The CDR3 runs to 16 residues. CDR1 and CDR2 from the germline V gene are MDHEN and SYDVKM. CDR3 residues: CASTGTGGRLTGELFF. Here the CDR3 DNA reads TGTGCCAGTACCGGGACAGGGGGACGTTTGACCGGGGAGCTGTTTTTT.

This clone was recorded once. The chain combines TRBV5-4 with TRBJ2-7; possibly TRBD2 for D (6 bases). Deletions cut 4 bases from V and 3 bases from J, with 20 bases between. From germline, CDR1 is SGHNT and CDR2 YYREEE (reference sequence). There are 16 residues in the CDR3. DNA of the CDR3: TGTGCCAGCAGCCGAAGTGGTGGGACTGGGCACTACGAGCAGTACTTC. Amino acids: CASSRSGGTGHYEQYF.

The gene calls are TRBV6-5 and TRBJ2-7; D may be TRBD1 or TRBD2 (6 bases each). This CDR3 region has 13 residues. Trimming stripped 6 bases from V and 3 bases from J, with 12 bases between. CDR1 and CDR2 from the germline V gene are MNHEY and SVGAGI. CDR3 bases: TGTGCCAGCAGCCGGGGGCTTGGCTACGAGCAGTACTTC. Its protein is CASSRGLGYEQYF.

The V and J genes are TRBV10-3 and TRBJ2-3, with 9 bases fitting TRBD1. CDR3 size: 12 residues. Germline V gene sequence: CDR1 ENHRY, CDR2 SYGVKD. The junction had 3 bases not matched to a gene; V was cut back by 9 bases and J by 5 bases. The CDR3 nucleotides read TGTGCCATAGGGGACAGGGAAGATACGCAGTATTTT. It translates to CAIGDREDTQYF.

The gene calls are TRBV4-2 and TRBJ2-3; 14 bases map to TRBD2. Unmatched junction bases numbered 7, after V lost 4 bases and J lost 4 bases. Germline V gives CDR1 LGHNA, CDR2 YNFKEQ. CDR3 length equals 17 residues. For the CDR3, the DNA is TGTGCCAGCAGCCCCCCAGGGACTAGCGGGAGAGCAGATACGCAGTATTTT. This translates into CASSPPGTSGRADTQYF.

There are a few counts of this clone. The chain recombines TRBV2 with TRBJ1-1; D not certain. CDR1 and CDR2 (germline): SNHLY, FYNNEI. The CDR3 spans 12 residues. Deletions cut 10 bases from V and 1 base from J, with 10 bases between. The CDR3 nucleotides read TGTGCCACCTCGATGGGGAACACTGAAGCTTTCTTT. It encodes CATSMGNTEAFF.

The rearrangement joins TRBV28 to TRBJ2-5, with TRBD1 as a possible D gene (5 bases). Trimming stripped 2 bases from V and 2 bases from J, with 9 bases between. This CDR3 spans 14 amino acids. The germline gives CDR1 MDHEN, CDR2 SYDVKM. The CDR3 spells CASSLGARQETQYF. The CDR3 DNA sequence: TGTGCCAGCAGTTTAGGGGCAAGACAAGAGACCCAGTACTTC. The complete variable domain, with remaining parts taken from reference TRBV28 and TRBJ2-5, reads DVKVTQSSRYLVKRTGEKVFLECVQDMDHENMFWYRQDPGLGLRLIYFSYDVKMKEKGDIPEGYSVSREKKERFSLILESASTNQTSMYLCASSLGARQETQYFGPGTRLLVL.

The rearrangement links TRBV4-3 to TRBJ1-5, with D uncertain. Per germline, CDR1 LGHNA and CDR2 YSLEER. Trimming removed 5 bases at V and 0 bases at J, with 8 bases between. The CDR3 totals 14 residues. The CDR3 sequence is CASSSTYSNQPQHF. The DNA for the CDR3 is TGCGCCAGCAGCTCGACCTATAGCAATCAGCCCCAGCATTTT.

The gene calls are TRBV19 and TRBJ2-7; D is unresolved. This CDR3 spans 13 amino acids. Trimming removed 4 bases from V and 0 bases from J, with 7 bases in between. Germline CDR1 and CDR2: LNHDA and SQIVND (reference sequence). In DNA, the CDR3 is TGTGCCAGTAGTAAGGGCCTCTCCTACGAGCAGTACTTC. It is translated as CASSKGLSYEQYF.

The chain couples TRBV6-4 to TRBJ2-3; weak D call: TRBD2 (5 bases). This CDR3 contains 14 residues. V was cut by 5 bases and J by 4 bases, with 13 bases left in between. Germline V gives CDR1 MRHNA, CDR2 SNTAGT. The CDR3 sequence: CASSRSPEADTQYF. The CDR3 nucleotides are TGTGCCAGCAGTAGGTCCCCGGAGGCAGATACGCAGTATTTT.

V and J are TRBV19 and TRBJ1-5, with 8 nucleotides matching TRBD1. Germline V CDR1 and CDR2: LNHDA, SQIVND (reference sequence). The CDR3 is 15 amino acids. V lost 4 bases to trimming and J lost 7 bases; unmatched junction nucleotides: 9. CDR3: CASSTTQGAIQPQHF. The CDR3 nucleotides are TGTGCCAGTAGTACGACTCAGGGGGCAATACAGCCCCAGCATTTT.

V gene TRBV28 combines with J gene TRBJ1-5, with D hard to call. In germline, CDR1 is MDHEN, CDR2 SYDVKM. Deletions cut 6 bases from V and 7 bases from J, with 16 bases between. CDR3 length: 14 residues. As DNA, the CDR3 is TGTGCCAGCAGCCGAGTTGGGGTATGGCAGCCCCAGCATTTT. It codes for CASSRVGVWQPQHF.

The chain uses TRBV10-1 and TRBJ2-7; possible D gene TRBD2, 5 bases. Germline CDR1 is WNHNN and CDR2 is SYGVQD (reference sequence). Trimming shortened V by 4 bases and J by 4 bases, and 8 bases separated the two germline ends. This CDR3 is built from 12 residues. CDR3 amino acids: CASSGDYYEQYF. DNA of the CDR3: TGCGCCAGCAGTGGTGACTATTACGAGCAGTACTTC.

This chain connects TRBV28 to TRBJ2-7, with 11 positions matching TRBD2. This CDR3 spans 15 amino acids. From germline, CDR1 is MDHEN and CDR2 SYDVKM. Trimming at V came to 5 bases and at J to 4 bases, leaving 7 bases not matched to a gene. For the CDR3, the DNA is TGTGCCAGCAGTCTAGCGGGAGGAAATGATTACGAGCAGTACTTC. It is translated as CASSLAGGNDYEQYF. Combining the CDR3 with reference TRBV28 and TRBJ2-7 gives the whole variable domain DVKVTQSSRYLVKRTGEKVFLECVQDMDHENMFWYRQDPGLGLRLIYFSYDVKMKEKGDIPEGYSVSREKKERFSLILESASTNQTSMYLCASSLAGGNDYEQYFGPGTRLTVT.

The CDR3 loop is CASSLAMAGSRNTIYF. The CDR3 DNA reads TGTGCCAGCAGCTTAGCTATGGCTGGGTCCAGAAACACCATATATTTT. The genes are TRBV7-8 and TRBJ1-3; D remains unclear. The V end was cut by 0 bases, the J end by 5 bases, with 14 bases between. The CDR3 is 16 residues long. The germline gives CDR1 SGHVS, CDR2 FQNEAQ. The full variable domain, completed using reference TRBV7-8 and TRBJ1-3, is GAGVSQSPRYKVAKRGQDVALRCDPISGHVSLFWYQQALGQGPEFLTYFQNEAQLDKSGLPSDRFFAERPEGSVSTLKIQRTQQEDSAVYLCASSLAMAGSRNTIYFGEGSWLTVV.

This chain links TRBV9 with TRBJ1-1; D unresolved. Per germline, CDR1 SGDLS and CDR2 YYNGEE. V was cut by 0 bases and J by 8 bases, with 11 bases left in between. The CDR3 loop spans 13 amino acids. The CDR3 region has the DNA TGTGCCAGCAGCGTAGTTGGAGGCCCCGAAGCTTTCTTT. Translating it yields CASSVVGGPEAFF.

The CDR3 loop reads CASSFDGGELFF. CDR3 nucleotide sequence: TGTGCCAGCAGCTTTGACGGCGGGGAGCTGTTTTTT. The gene calls are TRBV7-9 and TRBJ2-2; no clear D. This CDR3 comprises 12 residues. V dropped 3 bases and J dropped 7 bases, with 6 bases sitting between them. From germline, CDR1 is SEHNR and CDR2 FQNEAQ (reference sequence).